This T cell receptor beta chain emerged from a study of T cell responses to AZD1222 COVID-19 vaccine. Clones were read by immunoSEQ multiplex PCR, and TCRdb kept only the in-frame ones, dropping some. Of 75,000 to 100,000 clones in the sample, over 85% were seen once. This clone was counted once. With V trimmed by 0 bases and J by 7 bases, 4 bases remained unmatched. The germline CDR1 and CDR2 sequences are LNHDA and SQIVND (reference sequence). The CDR3 contains 15 residues. The sequence derives from an adult in good health. The chain joins TRBV19 to TRBJ2-1; 9 bases are a match to TRBD2. The sequencing here drew on peripheral blood, taken on day 0 of AZD1222 vaccination. The CDR3 loop reads CASSIEGLARNEQFF. CDR3 in DNA: TGTGCCAGTAGTATAGAGGGACTAGCTCGGAATGAGCAGTTCTTC. The full variable domain, with the rest looked up from reference TRBV19 and TRBJ2-1, is DGGITQSPKYLFRKEGQNVTLSCEQNLNHDAMYWYRQDPGQGLRLIYYSQIVNDFQKGDIAEGYSVSREKKESFPLTVTSAQKNPTAFYLCASSIEGLARNEQFFGPGTRLTVL.